Listed below are T cell receptor beta chains from one sample, sequenced in a study of T cell repertoires in cytomegalovirus infection. TCRdb processed the reads anew with MiXCR; each CDR3 protein has one entry. The profile shows under 300,000 distinct CDR3 sequences, more than 15% of them singletons. Material for sequencing was CD8+ T cells from PBMCs. Every receptor here comes from a human donor in good health (CMV status not recorded). Some clones in this sample may be carry-over from other donors' samples. Each CDR3 is given with its conserved first and last residue. A D gene is named only where the DNA matches it firmly. Only some rows state a clone size, as once, few, many or a class for expanded clones.

>TRBV6-1|TRBJ2-7|TRBD1|many
CASSDTGTGTYEQYF
TGTGCCAGCAGTGACACCGGGACAGGGACCTACGAGCAGTACTTC
>TRBV20-1|TRBJ2-1|.|.
CSARGGGLYNEQFF
TGCAGTGCTCGAGGGGGGGGCCTTTACAATGAGCAGTTCTTC
>TRBV2|TRBJ1-1|.|many
CASMGGRGRTTEAFF
TGTGCCAGCATGGGGGGACGAGGTCGGACTACTGAAGCTTTCTTT
>TRBV15|TRBJ1-6|.|few
CATRSGGNSPLHF
TGTGCCACCAGGAGCGGAGGTAATTCACCCCTCCACTTT
>TRBV20-1|TRBJ1-1|.|.
CSARDAGAGRNTEAFF
TGCAGTGCTAGAGATGCCGGCGCAGGGCGGAACACTGAAGCTTTCTTT
>TRBV11-3|TRBJ2-2|TRBD1|many
CASSLEGTDAGELFF
TGTGCCAGCAGCTTAGAGGGGACAGACGCCGGGGAGCTGTTTTTT
>TRBV6-6|TRBJ2-7|TRBD2|many
CASSFGLAGAVYEQYF
TGTGCCAGCAGTTTCGGACTAGCGGGGGCCGTTTACGAGCAGTACTTC
>TRBV12-3/TRBV12-4|TRBJ2-5|TRBD2|many
CASSQGLAQETQYF
TGTGCCAGCAGTCAAGGACTAGCCCAAGAGACCCAGTACTTC
>TRBV4-1|TRBJ1-2|.|.
CASSLSRGTSYGYTF
TGCGCCAGCAGCCTTTCCCGGGGGACATCCTATGGCTACACCTTC
>TRBV7-7|TRBJ2-5|TRBD2|many
CASSAGTSGVQETQYF
TGTGCTAGCAGCGCCGGGACTAGCGGGGTGCAAGAGACCCAGTACTTC
>TRBV2|TRBJ2-7|.|.
CASSSAAYEQYF
TGTGCCAGCAGCTCGGCGGCCTACGAGCAGTACTTC
>TRBV20-1|TRBJ1-5|TRBD1|once
CSARDTPWDRGLQPQHF
TGCAGTGCTAGAGATACCCCCTGGGACAGGGGGCTTCAGCCCCAGCATTTT
>TRBV28|TRBJ1-5|.|.
CASSLIEGQPQHF
TGTGCCAGCAGTTTGATAGAAGGGCAGCCCCAGCATTTT
>TRBV7-4|TRBJ1-1|.|many
CASSSRGKNTEAFF
TGTGCCAGCAGCTCCCGGGGGAAGAACACTGAAGCTTTCTTT
>TRBV7-9|TRBJ1-5|.|many
CASSLYTDQPQHF
TGTGCCAGCAGCCTCTACACAGATCAGCCCCAGCATTTT
>TRBV7-2|TRBJ2-7|.|many
CASSPRLGGYEQYF
TGTGCCAGCAGCCCGCGACTAGGAGGCTACGAGCAGTACTTC
>TRBV19|TRBJ2-2|TRBD2|few
CASSMNRVSGGTGELFF
TGTGCCAGTAGTATGAATCGGGTTAGCGGGGGCACCGGGGAGCTGTTTTTT
>TRBV7-9|TRBJ2-3|TRBD2|.
CASSYLAGVPTDTQYF
TGTGCCAGCAGCTATTTAGCGGGAGTCCCCACAGATACGCAGTATTTT
>TRBV27|TRBJ2-1|TRBD1|.
CASTAEGQGGNEQFF
TGTGCCAGCACGGCGGAGGGACAGGGGGGCAATGAGCAGTTCTTC
>TRBV12-3/TRBV12-4|TRBJ2-3|.|.
CASSPTASWDTQYF
TGTGCCAGCAGCCCTACGGCTAGCTGGGATACGCAGTATTTT
>TRBV20-1|TRBJ2-5|.|few
CSARQPSGQETQYF
TGCAGTGCTAGACAGCCCAGTGGGCAAGAGACCCAGTACTTC
>TRBV2|TRBJ2-1|TRBD1|few
CARETTGVRSNEQFF
TGTGCCAGAGAAACGACAGGGGTCCGATCCAATGAGCAGTTCTTC
>TRBV13|TRBJ2-7|.|.
CASSPTPGQAYEQYF
TGTGCCAGCAGCCCCACCCCCGGACAAGCCTACGAGCAGTACTTC
>TRBV7-6|TRBJ1-6|.|many
CASSLDAAGAGSYNSPLHF
TGTGCCAGCAGCTTAGATGCTGCGGGCGCGGGCTCCTATAATTCACCCCTCCACTTT
>TRBV7-2|TRBJ2-7|.|many
CASSLDLVPYEQYF
TGTGCCAGCAGCTTAGATCTAGTCCCCTACGAGCAGTACTTC
>TRBV7-2|TRBJ1-6|.|many
CASSFLGGRNSPLHF
TGTGCCAGCAGCTTTCTAGGGGGGAGAAATTCACCCCTCCACTTT
>TRBV7-9|TRBJ1-2|.|many
CASSSVNLYGYTF
TGTGCCAGCAGCTCTGTGAACCTCTATGGCTACACCTTC
>TRBV28|TRBJ2-3|.|many
CASSFARTDTQYF
TGTGCCAGCAGTTTTGCGAGGACAGATACGCAGTATTTT
>TRBV7-9|TRBJ2-5|.|.
CASSLDYGGRETQYF
TGTGCCAGCAGCTTAGACTACGGGGGCAGAGAGACCCAGTACTTC
>TRBV11-2|TRBJ2-7|.|few
CASQRVSRGSYEQYF
TGTGCCTCCCAAAGGGTATCTCGCGGCTCATACGAGCAGTACTTC
>TRBV7-2|TRBJ2-1|.|many
CASSTADRKKHNEQFF
TGTGCCAGCAGCACGGCGGACAGAAAGAAACACAATGAGCAGTTCTTC
>TRBV7-6|TRBJ1-2|TRBD1|many
CASSSGQGNGYTF
TGTGCCAGCAGCTCGGGACAGGGGAATGGCTACACCTTC
>TRBV6-6|TRBJ2-5|TRBD2|few
CASSYALAEPQETQYF
TGTGCCAGCAGTTACGCGCTAGCGGAGCCCCAAGAGACCCAGTACTTC
>TRBV6-1|TRBJ1-5|.|few
CASSEASNQPQHF
TGTGCCAGCAGTGAAGCTTCTAATCAGCCCCAGCATTTT
>TRBV27|TRBJ2-1|.|.
CASSLFQGLYNEQFF
TGTGCCAGCAGTTTATTCCAGGGACTCTACAATGAGCAGTTCTTC
>TRBV29-1|TRBJ1-1|TRBD1|many
CSVTGTVNTEAFF
TGCAGCGTCACCGGGACAGTGAACACTGAAGCTTTCTTT
>TRBV7-9|TRBJ2-3|.|many
CATSAGTFTDTQYF
TGTGCCACCTCGGCCGGGACGTTCACAGATACGCAGTATTTT
>TRBV6-1|TRBJ2-1|TRBD2|few
CASSEAPDSGVDEQFF
TGTGCCAGCAGTGAAGCGCCGGATAGCGGGGTCGATGAGCAGTTCTTC
>TRBV4-1|TRBJ2-2|.|.
CASSLLRGAINTGELFF
TGCGCCAGCTCTCTCCTTCGGGGGGCCATTAACACCGGGGAGCTGTTTTTT
>TRBV13|TRBJ2-3|.|.
CASSPEIEDTQYF
TGTGCCAGCAGCCCCGAGATAGAAGATACGCAGTATTTT
>TRBV4-1|TRBJ2-3|.|.
CASSQVGLEVHTQYF
TGCGCCAGCAGCCAAGTTGGGTTGGAGGTACATACGCAGTATTTT
>TRBV7-8|TRBJ2-7|.|many
CASSFGVGEPYEQYF
TGTGCCAGCAGCTTCGGAGTCGGGGAGCCCTACGAGCAGTACTTC
>TRBV9|TRBJ2-7|.|.
CASAPPGPRAYEQYF
TGTGCCAGCGCTCCGCCGGGGCCAAGGGCCTACGAGCAGTACTTC
>TRBV7-8|TRBJ2-3|.|many
CASSLGQADTQYF
TGTGCCAGCAGCTTAGGGCAGGCAGATACGCAGTATTTT
>TRBV7-6|TRBJ1-1|.|many
CASSLGGRMGDTEAFF
TGTGCCAGCAGCTTAGGGGGACGGATGGGGGACACTGAAGCTTTCTTT
>TRBV6-5|TRBJ2-5|.|many
CASVGRPGGRETQYF
TGTGCCAGCGTCGGCCGACCTGGGGGGCGGGAGACCCAGTACTTC
>TRBV28|TRBJ1-1|TRBD1|.
CASSLRTGRLDTEAFF
TGTGCCAGCAGTCTCCGGACAGGGCGTCTCGATACTGAAGCTTTCTTT